The sample holds many counts of the clone carrying this TCR beta chain. What it binds is unknown. The CDR3 loop spans 17 amino acids. Trimming took 5 bases from V and 2 from J, leaving 18 bases between them. Germline-derived CDR1 and CDR2 are SGHAT and FQNNGV. The sorted Tregs were CD4+CD25+CD127-/low cells. Study observations and caveats: Tumor-infiltrating Treg TCR alpha and beta sequences overlapped most with tumor naive CD4+ T cells, then blood naive.

Each CDR3 protein gets one entry after TCRdb re-called the 5' RACE reads with MiXCR. The sample holds approximately 11,000 distinct CDR3 sequences, approximately 17% seen once. The receptor was isolated from a female donor with breast cancer. V gene TRBV11-2 combines with J gene TRBJ2-2; maybe TRBD1 (6 bases). Sequencing input: Tregs sorted from a lymph node. This CDR3 is CASSRGETGHNTGELFF. The CDR3 DNA reads TGTGCCAGCAGCCGAGGGGAAACGGGACACAACACCGGGGAGCTGTTTTTT.